This TCR beta chain emerged from a study of shared clonotypes between healthy human individuals. The J segment lost 9 bases and the V segment lost 4 bases, leaving 7 bases of the junction unmatched. CDR3 length: 14 amino acids. The germline V gene has CDR1 MNHEY and CDR2 SMNVEV (reference sequence). Execution of the assay was at deep level. PBMC DNA, left unsorted, was sequenced on ten immunoSEQ deep assay plates. The authors' processing: Without quality scores, immunoSEQ junctional reads could not be filtered like full-length reads. Repertoires were generated with immunoSEQ multiplex PCR, while TCRdb's copy carries only in-frame clones and drops some. That table furnishes V, J and clone size, whereas the DNA furnished D and trimming. Found here are hundreds of thousands of clones, about 80% of them singletons; the top ten hold about 11%.

The source of this sequence is a woman aged 40 to 55 in good health. Some clones in this sample may be carry-over from other donors' samples. The chain is built from TRBV27 and TRBJ2-1; 9 bases line up with TRBD2. Sequenced input: PBMCs. CDR3 sequence reads: CASSWLAGVVEQFF. The DNA of the CDR3 is TGTGCCAGCAGTTGGTTAGCGGGAGTGGTTGAGCAGTTCTTC.